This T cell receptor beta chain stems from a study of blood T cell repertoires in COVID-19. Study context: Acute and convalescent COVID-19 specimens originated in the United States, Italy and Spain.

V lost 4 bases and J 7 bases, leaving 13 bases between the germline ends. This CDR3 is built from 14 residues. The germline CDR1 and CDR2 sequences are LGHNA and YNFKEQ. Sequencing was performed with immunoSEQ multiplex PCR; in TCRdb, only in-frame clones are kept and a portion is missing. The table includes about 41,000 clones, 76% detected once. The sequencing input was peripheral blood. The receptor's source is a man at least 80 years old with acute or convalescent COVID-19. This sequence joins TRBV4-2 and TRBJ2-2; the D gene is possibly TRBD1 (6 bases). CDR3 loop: CASSPQGSGGELFF. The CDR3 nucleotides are TGTGCCAGCAGCCCCCAGGGGTCGGGCGGGGAGCTGTTTTTT.